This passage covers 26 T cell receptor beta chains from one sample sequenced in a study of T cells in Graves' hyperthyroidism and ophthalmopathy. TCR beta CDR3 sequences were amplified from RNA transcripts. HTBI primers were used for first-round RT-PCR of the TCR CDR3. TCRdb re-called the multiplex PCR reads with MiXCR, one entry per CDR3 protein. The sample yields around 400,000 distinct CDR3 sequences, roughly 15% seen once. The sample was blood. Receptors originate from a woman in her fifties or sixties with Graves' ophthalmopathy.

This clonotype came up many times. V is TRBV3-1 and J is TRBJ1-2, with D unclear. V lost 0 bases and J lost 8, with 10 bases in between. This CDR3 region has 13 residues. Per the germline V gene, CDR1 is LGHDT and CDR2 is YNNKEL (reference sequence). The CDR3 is CASSQEEFLGYTF. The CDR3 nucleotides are TGTGCCAGCAGCCAAGAGGAGTTTTTGGGCTACACCTTC.

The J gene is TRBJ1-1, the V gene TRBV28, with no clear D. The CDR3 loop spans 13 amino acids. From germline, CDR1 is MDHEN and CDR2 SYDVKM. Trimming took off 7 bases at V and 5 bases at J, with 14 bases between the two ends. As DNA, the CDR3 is TGTGCCAGCACTGGCGGAGCTTTGACTGAAGCTTTCTTT. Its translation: CASTGGALTEAFF.

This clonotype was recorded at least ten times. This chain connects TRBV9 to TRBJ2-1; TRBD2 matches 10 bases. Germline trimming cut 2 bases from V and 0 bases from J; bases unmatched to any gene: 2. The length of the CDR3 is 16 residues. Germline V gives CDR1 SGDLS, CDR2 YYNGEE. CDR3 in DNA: TGTGCCAGCAGCGTTCCTAGCGGGAGCTCCTACAATGAGCAGTTCTTC. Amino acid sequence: CASSVPSGSSYNEQFF.

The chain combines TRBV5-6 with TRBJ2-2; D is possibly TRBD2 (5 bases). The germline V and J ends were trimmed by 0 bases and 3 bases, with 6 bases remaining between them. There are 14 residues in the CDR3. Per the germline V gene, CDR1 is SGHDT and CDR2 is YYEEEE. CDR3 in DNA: TGTGCCAGCAGCTTGGGCGGGCACACCGGGGAGCTGTTTTTT. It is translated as CASSLGGHTGELFF.

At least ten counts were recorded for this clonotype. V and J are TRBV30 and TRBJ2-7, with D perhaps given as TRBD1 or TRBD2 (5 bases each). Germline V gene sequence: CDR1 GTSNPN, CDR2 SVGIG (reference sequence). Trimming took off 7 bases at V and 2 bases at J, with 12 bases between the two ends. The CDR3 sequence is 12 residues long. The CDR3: CASRDATYEQYF. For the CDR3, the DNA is TGTGCCTCCCGGGACGCGACCTACGAGCAGTACTTC.

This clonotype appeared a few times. CDR3 sequence (DNA): TGCAGCGTTGAGGGTGTTGACAATGAGCAGTTCTTC. Translating gives CSVEGVDNEQFF. The V and J genes are TRBV29-1 and TRBJ2-1; D ambiguous. Germline V gene sequence: CDR1 SQVTM, CDR2 ANQGSEA. The CDR3 is 12 residues long. V lost 3 bases and J 5 bases, leaving 8 bases between the germline ends.

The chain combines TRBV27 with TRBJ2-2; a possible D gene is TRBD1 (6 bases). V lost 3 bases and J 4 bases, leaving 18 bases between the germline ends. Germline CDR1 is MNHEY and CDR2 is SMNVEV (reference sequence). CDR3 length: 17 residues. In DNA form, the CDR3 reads TGTGCCAGCAGTTTGGGTTTTGGGGGCGGTAGCACCGGGGAGCTGTTTTTT. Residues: CASSLGFGGGSTGELFF.

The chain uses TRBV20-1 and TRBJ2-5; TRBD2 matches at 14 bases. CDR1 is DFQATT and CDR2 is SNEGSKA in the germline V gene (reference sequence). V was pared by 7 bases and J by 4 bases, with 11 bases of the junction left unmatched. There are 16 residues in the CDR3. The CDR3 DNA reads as TGCAGTGTCCGGACTAGCGGGAGGCCCAGGGGAGAGACCCAGTACTTC. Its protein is CSVRTSGRPRGETQYF.

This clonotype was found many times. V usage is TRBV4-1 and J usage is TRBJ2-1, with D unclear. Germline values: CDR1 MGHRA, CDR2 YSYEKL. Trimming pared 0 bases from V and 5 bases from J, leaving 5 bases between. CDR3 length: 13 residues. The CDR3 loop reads CASSQDSDNEQFF. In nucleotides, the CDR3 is TGCGCCAGCAGCCAAGATTCTGACAATGAGCAGTTCTTC.

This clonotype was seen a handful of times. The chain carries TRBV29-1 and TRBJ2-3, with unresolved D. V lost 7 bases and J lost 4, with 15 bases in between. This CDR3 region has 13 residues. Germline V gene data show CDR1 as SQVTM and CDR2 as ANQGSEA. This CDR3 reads CSGRTGPADTQYF. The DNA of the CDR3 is TGCAGCGGTAGAACCGGCCCAGCAGATACGCAGTATTTT.

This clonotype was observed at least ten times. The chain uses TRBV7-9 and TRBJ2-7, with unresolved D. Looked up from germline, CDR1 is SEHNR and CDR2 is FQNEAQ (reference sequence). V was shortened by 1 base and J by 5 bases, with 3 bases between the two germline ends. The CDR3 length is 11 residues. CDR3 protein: CASSLVDEQYF. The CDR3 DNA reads TGTGCCAGCAGCTTAGTAGACGAGCAGTACTTC.

CDR3 in amino acids: CASSHPRTSGSTDTQYF. The DNA of the CDR3 is TGTGCCAGCAGCCACCCCCGGACTAGCGGGAGCACAGATACGCAGTATTTT. The gene calls are TRBV11-2 and TRBJ2-3; 11 nucleotides line up with TRBD2. Trimming removed 5 bases from V and 0 bases from J; junction bases left unmatched: 7. The CDR3 extends over 17 amino acids. Per the germline V gene, CDR1 is SGHAT and CDR2 is FQNNGV.

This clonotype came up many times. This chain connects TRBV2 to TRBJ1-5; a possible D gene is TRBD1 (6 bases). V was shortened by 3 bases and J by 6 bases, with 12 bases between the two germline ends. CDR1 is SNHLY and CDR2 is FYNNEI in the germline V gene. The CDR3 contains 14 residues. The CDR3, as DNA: TGTGCCAGCAGTGAGCGGGGGGCTGGTCAGCCCCAGCATTTT. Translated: CASSERGAGQPQHF.

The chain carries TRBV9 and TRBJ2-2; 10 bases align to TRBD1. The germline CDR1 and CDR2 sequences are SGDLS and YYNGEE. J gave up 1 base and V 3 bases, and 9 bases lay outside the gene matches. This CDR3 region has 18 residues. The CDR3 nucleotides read TGTGCCAGCAGCGATCCGGGACAGGGGTTATTGAACACCGGGGAGCTGTTTTTT. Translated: CASSDPGQGLLNTGELFF.

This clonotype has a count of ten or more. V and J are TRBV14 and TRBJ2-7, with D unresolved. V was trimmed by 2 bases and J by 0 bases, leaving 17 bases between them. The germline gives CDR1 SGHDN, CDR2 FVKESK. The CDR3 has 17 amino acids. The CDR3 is CASSQRAGTPLSYEQYF. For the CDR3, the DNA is TGTGCCAGCAGCCAACGGGCCGGTACCCCCCTCTCCTACGAGCAGTACTTC.

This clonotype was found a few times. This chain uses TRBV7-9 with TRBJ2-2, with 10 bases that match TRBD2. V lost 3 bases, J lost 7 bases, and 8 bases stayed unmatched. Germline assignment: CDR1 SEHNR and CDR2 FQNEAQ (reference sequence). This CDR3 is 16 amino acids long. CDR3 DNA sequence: TGTGCCAGCAGCTTGGGCCTAGCGGGAGTAGGCGGGGAGCTGTTTTTT. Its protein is CASSLGLAGVGGELFF.

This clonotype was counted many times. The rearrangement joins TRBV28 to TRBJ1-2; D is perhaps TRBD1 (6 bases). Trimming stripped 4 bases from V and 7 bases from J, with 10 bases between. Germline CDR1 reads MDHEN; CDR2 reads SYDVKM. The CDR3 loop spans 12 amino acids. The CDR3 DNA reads TGTGCCAGCAGTTCAGGGGTTGTTGGCTACACCTTC. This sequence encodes CASSSGVVGYTF.

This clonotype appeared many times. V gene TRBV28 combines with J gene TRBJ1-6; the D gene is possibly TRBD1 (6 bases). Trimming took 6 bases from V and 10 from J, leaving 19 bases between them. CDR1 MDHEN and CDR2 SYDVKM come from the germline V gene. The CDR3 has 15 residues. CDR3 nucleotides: TGTGCCAGCAGCTACCCCTCGGGGGGACACTCACCCCTCCACTTT. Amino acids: CASSYPSGGHSPLHF. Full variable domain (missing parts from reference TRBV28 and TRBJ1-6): DVKVTQSSRYLVKRTGEKVFLECVQDMDHENMFWYRQDPGLGLRLIYFSYDVKMKEKGDIPEGYSVSREKKERFSLILESASTNQTSMYLCASSYPSGGHSPLHFGNGTRLTVT.

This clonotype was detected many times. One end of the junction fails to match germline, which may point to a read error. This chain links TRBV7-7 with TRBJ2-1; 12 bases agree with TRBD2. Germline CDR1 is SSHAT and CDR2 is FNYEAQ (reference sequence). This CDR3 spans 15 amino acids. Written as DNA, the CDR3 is TGTGCTAGCAGCTCGGGACTAGCGGGTACCAATGAGCAGTTCTTC. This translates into CASSSGLAGTNEQFF.

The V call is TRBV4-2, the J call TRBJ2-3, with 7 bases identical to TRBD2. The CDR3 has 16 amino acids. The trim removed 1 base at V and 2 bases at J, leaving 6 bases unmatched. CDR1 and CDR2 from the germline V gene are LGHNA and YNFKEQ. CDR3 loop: CASSQGILAATDTQYF. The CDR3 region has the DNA TGTGCCAGCAGCCAAGGTATTCTAGCGGCCACAGATACGCAGTATTTT.

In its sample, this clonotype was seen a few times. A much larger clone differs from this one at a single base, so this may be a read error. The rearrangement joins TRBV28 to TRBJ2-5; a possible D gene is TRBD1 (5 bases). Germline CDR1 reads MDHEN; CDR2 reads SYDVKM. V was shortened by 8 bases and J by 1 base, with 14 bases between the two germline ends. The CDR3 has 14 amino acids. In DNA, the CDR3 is TGTGCCAGCGGGCGCGACAGAACCCAAGAGACCCAGTACTTC. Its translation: CASGRDRTQETQYF.

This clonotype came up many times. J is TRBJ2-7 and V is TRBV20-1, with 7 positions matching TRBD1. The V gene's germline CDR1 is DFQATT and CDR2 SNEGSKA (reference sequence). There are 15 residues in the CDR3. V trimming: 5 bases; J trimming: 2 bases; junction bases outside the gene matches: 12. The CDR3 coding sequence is TGCAGTGCTGGAGGCGGTGGGACAGTGACCTACGAGCAGTACTTC. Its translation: CSAGGGGTVTYEQYF.

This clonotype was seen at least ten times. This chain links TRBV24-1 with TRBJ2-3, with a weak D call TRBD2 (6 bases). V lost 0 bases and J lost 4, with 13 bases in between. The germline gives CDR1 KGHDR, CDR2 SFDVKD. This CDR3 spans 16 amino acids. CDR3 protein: CATSDLSSAKPDTQYF. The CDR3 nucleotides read TGTGCCACCAGTGATTTGTCTAGCGCCAAGCCAGATACGCAGTATTTT.

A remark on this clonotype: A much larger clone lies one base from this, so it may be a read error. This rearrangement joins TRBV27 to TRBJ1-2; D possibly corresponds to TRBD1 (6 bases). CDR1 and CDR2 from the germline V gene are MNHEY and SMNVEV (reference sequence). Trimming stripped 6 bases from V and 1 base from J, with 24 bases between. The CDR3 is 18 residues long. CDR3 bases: TGTGCCAGCAGGGGGACCGGACGGGGGCTATTCATTAACTATGGCTACACCTTC. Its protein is CASRGTGRGLFINYGYTF.

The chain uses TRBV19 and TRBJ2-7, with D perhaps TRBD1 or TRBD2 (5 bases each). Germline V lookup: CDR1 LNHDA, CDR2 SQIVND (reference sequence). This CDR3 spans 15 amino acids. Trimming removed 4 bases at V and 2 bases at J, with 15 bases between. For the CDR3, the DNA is TGTGCCAGTAGTACGGGACCTCTGAGCCCCTACGAGCAGTACTTC. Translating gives CASSTGPLSPYEQYF. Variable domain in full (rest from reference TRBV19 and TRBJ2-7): DGGITQSPKYLFRKEGQNVTLSCEQNLNHDAMYWYRQDPGQGLRLIYYSQIVNDFQKGDIAEGYSVSREKKESFPLTVTSAQKNPTAFYLCASSTGPLSPYEQYFGPGTRLTVT.

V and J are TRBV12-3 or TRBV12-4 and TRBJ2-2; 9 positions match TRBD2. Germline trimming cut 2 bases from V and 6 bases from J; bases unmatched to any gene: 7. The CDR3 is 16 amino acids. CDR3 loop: CASSLIAGGPPGELFF. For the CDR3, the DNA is TGTGCCAGCAGTTTAATTGCGGGAGGGCCACCCGGGGAGCTGTTTTTT.